This T cell receptor (beta chain) was sequenced for a study of vaccination and CD4 T cells after COVID-19. Germline-derived CDR1 and CDR2 are WSHSY and SAAADI. Trimming cost V 8 bases and J 2 bases, with 19 bases left between them. CDR3 length: 16 residues. Treatment noted: approximately 9-day PBMC culture with coronavirus spike peptide pools or control peptides (ViraFEST assay). TCR sequencing followed the expansion of antigen-specific T cells with peptide pools in ViraFEST. The Oncomine TCR Beta short-read assay generated sequence data from the DNA of cultured CD4+ T cells. In this case, cultured CD4+ T cells provided the extracted genomic DNA. TCRdb re-analysed the PCR reads in MiXCR, keeping a single row per CDR3 protein. The sample lists about 21,000 distinct CDR3 sequences; roughly 40% were seen once. The sample holds one count of this clonotype. Its antigen is unidentified.

The sample was CD4+ T cells from blood, cultured in vitro, taken before SARS-CoV-2 vaccination. This chain links TRBV10-2 with TRBJ1-5; D gene ambiguous. The receptor's source is a human donor who received a COVID-19 vaccine. CDR3 protein: CASSPIRDGGNQPQHF. The DNA of the CDR3 is TGCGCCAGCTCTCCCATAAGGGATGGGGGCAATCAGCCCCAGCATTTT.